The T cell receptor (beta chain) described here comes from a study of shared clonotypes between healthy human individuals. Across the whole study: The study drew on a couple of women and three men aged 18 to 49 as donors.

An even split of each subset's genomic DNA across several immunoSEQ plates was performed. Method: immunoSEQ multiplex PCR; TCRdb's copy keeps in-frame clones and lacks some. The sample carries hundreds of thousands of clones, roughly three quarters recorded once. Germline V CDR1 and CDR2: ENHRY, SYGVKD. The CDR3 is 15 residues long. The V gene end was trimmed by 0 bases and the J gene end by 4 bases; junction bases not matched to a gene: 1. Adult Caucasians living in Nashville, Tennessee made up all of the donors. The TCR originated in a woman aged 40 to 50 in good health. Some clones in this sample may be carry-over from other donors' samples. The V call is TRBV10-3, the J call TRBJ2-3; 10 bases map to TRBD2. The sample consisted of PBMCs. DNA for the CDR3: TGTGCCATCAGTGAGTCAGCGGGAGGGCCAGATACGCAGTATTTT. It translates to CAISESAGGPDTQYF.